This T cell receptor (beta chain) emerged from a study of cytomegalovirus exposure and HLA in healthy donors. Study-level points and caveats: HLA alleles were associated with 16,951 TCR beta sequences in a later analysis at 0.05 false discovery rate. Researchers reportedly found TCR beta sequences accurately predicted most subjects' HLA-A and HLA-B alleles. Using the classifier, cytomegalovirus status was reportedly diagnosed with high specificity and sensitivity. Among donors in an Asian-associated ancestry cluster, a later analysis reportedly found fewer N-insertions than the roughly 730-donor mean.

From germline, CDR1 is SGHTA and CDR2 FQGNSA. The CDR3 has 11 residues. Trimming pared 7 bases from V and 4 bases from J, leaving 7 bases between. A multiplex PCR was run with 60 Vbeta primers and 13 Jbeta primers. The protocol was immunoSEQ multiplex PCR, while the TCRdb copy is restricted to in-frame clones and leaves out a portion. The sample lists fewer than 250,000 clones, 75% to 85% occurring once. With regard to this clone: The antigen is not known.

The J gene is TRBJ2-5, the V gene TRBV7-2; D remains unclear. The receptor was derived from a male donor in good health and CMV-seropositive. Specimen: PBMCs. The CDR3 nucleotides are TGTGCCAGCACACAAATAGAGACCCAGTACTTC. It specifies CASTQIETQYF.